This TCR beta chain was sequenced for a study of cytomegalovirus exposure and HLA in healthy donors. V lost 2 bases and J 8 bases, leaving 14 bases between the germline ends. The CDR3 contains 14 residues. Germline CDR1 SGHRS, CDR2 YFSETQ. This clone has a single count. What it binds is unknown. A multiplex PCR was run with 60 Vbeta primers and 13 Jbeta primers. The method was immunoSEQ multiplex PCR; TCRdb's version includes in-frame clones alone and lacks a portion of them. The table shows 160,000 or so clones, with approximately 80% occurring only once. General study results and limits: By a later analysis, the bulk of CMV-associated TCR beta chains appeared HLA-restricted.

The sample taken for sequencing was PBMCs. The V call is TRBV5-1, the J call TRBJ2-1; possibly TRBD2 for D (5 bases). The TCR comes from a male donor in good health and CMV-seropositive. The CDR3 region is CASSLTSGVDEQFF. CDR3 bases: TGCGCCAGCAGCTTAACCAGCGGAGTCGATGAGCAGTTCTTC.